This is a list of T cell receptor beta chains from one sample in a study of T cell repertoires in cytomegalovirus infection. TCRdb recomputed calls from the reads with MiXCR, one row per CDR3 protein. The sample lists 400,000 to 600,000 distinct CDR3 sequences; about 44% were seen once. The antigens these receptors bind are not known. The source was cultured PBMCs, collected from culture after CMV antigen stimulation. The receptor source for this set is a human donor in good health (CMV status not recorded). Some clones in this sample may be carry-over from other donors' samples. The CDR3 runs from the conserved cysteine through the conserved F or W. Fields, in order: V gene, D gene, clone size, J gene, CDR3 DNA, CDR3 protein. A D gene is named only where the DNA matches it firmly. The size entry is marked missing in some rows and otherwise reads once, few, many or a size class.

TRBV11-2,NA,NA,TRBJ1-3,TGTGCCAGCAGTTTTACAGGGTTCTCTGGAAACACCATATATTTT,CASSFTGFSGNTIYF
TRBV7-2,NA,few,TRBJ1-5,TGTGCCAGCAGCTTAGCACCACAGGCCACTTATAGCAATCAGCCCCAGCATTTT,CASSLAPQATYSNQPQHF
TRBV7-7,NA,few,TRBJ2-5,TGTGCCAGCAGAGAAATCGGGGCGGTGGAGACCCAGTACTTC,CASREIGAVETQYF
TRBV4-3,TRBD2,NA,TRBJ2-5,TGCGCCAGCAGCCAGCACCCGGGGGGTGAGACCCAGTACTTC,CASSQHPGGETQYF
TRBV7-2,NA,many,TRBJ2-2,TGTGCCAGCAGCTTAGGTTCGTGGACCGGGGAGCTGTTTTTT,CASSLGSWTGELFF
TRBV19,NA,NA,TRBJ2-7,TGTGCCAGTAGTTGGGCCCGGGAGTCCTACGAGCAGTACTTC,CASSWARESYEQYF
TRBV6-1,NA,NA,TRBJ1-4,TGTGCCAGCATGAGGCGGGATTTTGTTAATGAAAAACTGTTTTTT,CASMRRDFVNEKLFF
TRBV7-9,NA,NA,TRBJ1-5,TGTGCCAGCAGCTCGAGCGGCGGTCCCTATAGCAATCAGCCCCAGCATTTT,CASSSSGGPYSNQPQHF
TRBV2,TRBD2,few,TRBJ2-7,TGTGCCAGCAGGATGACTAGCGGACTATACGAGCAGTACTTC,CASRMTSGLYEQYF
TRBV12-3/TRBV12-4,NA,few,TRBJ1-5,TGTGCCAGCAGTTTTGACAGTACTCAGCCCCAGCATTTT,CASSFDSTQPQHF
TRBV28,NA,few,TRBJ1-2,TGTGCCAGCAGTTTATCGGGACGCTACTTGCTTGGCTACACCTTC,CASSLSGRYLLGYTF
TRBV7-2,NA,NA,TRBJ2-3,TGTGCCAGCAGCTTCCAGCAATCCACAGATACGCAGTATTTT,CASSFQQSTDTQYF
TRBV28,NA,few,TRBJ2-3,TGTGCCAGCACCTCCGTTGGGGGGGGCCATGGTGATACGCAGTATTTT,CASTSVGGGHGDTQYF
TRBV6-5,NA,NA,TRBJ1-2,TGTGCCAGCAGTCGGACATCAGGGCGTGGCTACACCTTC,CASSRTSGRGYTF
TRBV19,NA,NA,TRBJ2-1,TGTGCCAGTAGTATTCCAGGCTCCTACAATGAGCAGTTCTTC,CASSIPGSYNEQFF
TRBV3-1,NA,NA,TRBJ1-1,TGTGCCAGCAGCCAATGGAGGGGCGACACTGAAGCTTTCTTT,CASSQWRGDTEAFF
TRBV11-2,NA,NA,TRBJ2-2,TGTGCCAGCAGCTTCGAGGGGATCGGGACCGGGGAGCTGTTTTTT,CASSFEGIGTGELFF
TRBV7-4,TRBD2,NA,TRBJ2-5,TGTGCCAGCAGCCCCCGGGGGGGTCCCCGGGAGACCCAGTACTTC,CASSPRGGPRETQYF
TRBV7-2,NA,NA,TRBJ1-5,TGTGCCAGCAGCTTCAACCAGGGGTATCAGCCCCAGCATTTT,CASSFNQGYQPQHF